The text below deals with one T cell receptor beta chain. Its antigen is unidentified. Here immunoSEQ multiplex PCR was the method, and the copy in TCRdb shows in-frame clones only, minus some. The sample yields around 100,000 clones, 90% to 95% seen once. This sample is drawn from a study of graft-versus-host responses after intestinal transplantation. In the study overall: Recipients underwent multivisceral, liver-intestinal, or isolated intestinal transplants. Each recipient received anti-thymocyte globulin induction, then tacrolimus and steroids for approximately 3 years.

CDR3 length: 13 residues. Germline lookup yields CDR1 MDHEN and CDR2 SYDVKM. V shed 6 bases and J shed 8 bases, with 16 bases lying between them. Whole-study findings and limits: High graft-versus-host to host-versus-graft clonal ratios were found in allografts of patients who had graft-donor T cell macrochimerism.

The chain links TRBV28 to TRBJ1-2, with D tentatively TRBD1 (5 bases). The source material was unstimulated CD4+ T cells sorted from spleen or lymph node cells, sampled before transplant. The sequence was obtained from a human donor who was the organ donor for an intestinal transplant. In DNA, the CDR3 is TGTGCCAGCAGGGAGCCAGGGTTGAGGGGCTACACCTTC. Residues: CASREPGLRGYTF.